The 12 T cell receptor beta chains given below trace back to one sample, sequenced in a study of monozygotic twins with inflammatory bowel disease. One entry per CDR3 protein, without DNA, is what TCRdb gives after re-calling the 5' RACE reads. The sample data list around 190,000 distinct CDR3 sequences. Sequenced sample: blood. The source of these receptors is a human donor with ulcerative colitis or Crohn's disease, or a healthy co-twin of an affected twin (not recorded which).

The V call is TRBV7-2, the J call TRBJ1-1; checking the TCRdb D call of TRBD1 is not possible without DNA. In germline, CDR1 is SGHTA, CDR2 FQGNSA. This CDR3 region has 13 residues. CDR3 in amino acids: CASSSGQGGLAFF.

The genes are TRBV20-1 and TRBJ1-1; the D gene TCRdb calls, TRBD1, cannot be checked with no DNA. The CDR3 is 16 amino acids. Germline V gives CDR1 DFQATT, CDR2 SNEGSKA (reference sequence). The CDR3 loop is CSARGGSGNMNTEAFF.

The rearrangement joins TRBV5-4 to TRBJ2-1. Germline V gene data show CDR1 as SGHNT and CDR2 as YYREEE (reference sequence). The CDR3 runs 15 residues. The CDR3 loop reads CASSLDGGSYNEQFF.

The gene calls are TRBV7-8 and TRBJ2-7; TCRdb lists TRBD2, though no DNA is available to test this call. Germline values: CDR1 SGHVS, CDR2 FQNEAQ. This CDR3 has 16 residues. The CDR3 protein is CASLTVGAGGHYEQYF. The variable domain in full, completed from reference TRBV7-8 and TRBJ2-7, reads GAGVSQSPRYKVAKRGQDVALRCDPISGHVSLFWYQQALGQGPEFLTYFQNEAQLDKSGLPSDRFFAERPEGSVSTLKIQRTQQEDSAVYLCASLTVGAGGHYEQYFGPGTRLTVT.

The V gene is TRBV5-1, the J gene TRBJ2-5; TCRdb calls TRBD1, which cannot be checked without DNA. Germline-derived CDR1 and CDR2 are SGHRS and YFSETQ. The CDR3 loop spans 18 amino acids. CDR3 region: CASSRIRQGQTLQETQYF.

V gene TRBV24-1 combines with J gene TRBJ1-5. Germline CDR1 is KGHDR and CDR2 is SFDVKD. This CDR3 has 14 residues. The CDR3 reads CATSDLNGNQPQHF.

J is TRBJ1-4 and V is TRBV15; TCRdb names TRBD1, which stays unverified in the absence of DNA. The CDR3 length is 12 residues. Germline V CDR1 and CDR2: LNHNV, YYDKDF (reference sequence). CDR3 in amino acids: CATGGKDEKLFF.

The chain is built from TRBV5-1 and TRBJ1-1; TCRdb's D call of TRBD1 is untestable without DNA. In germline, CDR1 is SGHRS, CDR2 YFSETQ. This CDR3 has 15 amino acids. The CDR3 loop reads CASSSLTGTNTEAFF.

This sequence joins TRBV5-1 and TRBJ2-3; TCRdb picks TRBD1, but there is no DNA to check that call. Germline V gives CDR1 SGHRS, CDR2 YFSETQ. This CDR3 is built from 17 residues. CDR3 residues: CASSVFGGGLLTDTQYF.

The V gene is TRBV12-3 or TRBV12-4, the J gene TRBJ2-7; TCRdb's D gene call, TRBD2, goes unchecked for lack of DNA. The length of the CDR3 is 11 residues. The CDR3 sequence: CASSREYEQYF.

The V call is TRBV12-3 or TRBV12-4, the J call TRBJ2-1. The CDR3 spans 14 residues. The CDR3 spells CASSKTSSYNEQFF.

The chain employs TRBV6-1 and TRBJ2-2; TCRdb indicates TRBD2, and absent DNA this call remains unverified. Germline V gives CDR1 MNHNS, CDR2 SASEGT. The CDR3 has 17 residues. The CDR3 here is CASSPAFLAVRAGELFF.